These 24 T cell receptor beta chains originate from one sample sequenced in a study of cytomegalovirus exposure and HLA in healthy donors. Vbeta (60) and Jbeta (13) primers were used in the PCR. Data came from immunoSEQ multiplex PCR; TCRdb stores just in-frame clones and leaves some out. Of over 130,000 clones detected, around 84% appear once; the ten largest clones hold about 2.4%. Sequencing input: PBMCs. These TCRs come from a middle-aged man in good health and CMV-seronegative.

This clone was counted between two and nine times. The V call is TRBV2, the J call TRBJ2-3; TRBD2 agrees at 12 bases. V shed 3 bases and J 6 bases; nucleotides not matched to a gene: 4. Germline lookup yields CDR1 SNHLY and CDR2 FYNNEI. The CDR3 covers 15 residues. As DNA, the CDR3 is TGTGCCAGCAGTGACCCTAGCGGGAGGGACGATACGCAGTATTTT. This encodes CASSDPSGRDDTQYF.

This clone was seen only once. DNA for the CDR3: TGTGCCAGCAGTTACAGAGGGTCGGGTGGCTACACCTTC. It translates to CASSYRGSGGYTF. V gene TRBV6-5 combines with J gene TRBJ1-2, with unresolved D. The CDR3 has 13 amino acids. Trimming removed 2 bases at V and 7 bases at J, with 11 bases between. Germline V CDR1 and CDR2: MNHEY, SVGAGI.

The chain joins TRBV2 to TRBJ1-5; perhaps TRBD1 as D (5 bases). The CDR3 totals 12 residues. The germline V gene has CDR1 SNHLY and CDR2 FYNNEI. V was clipped by 5 bases and J by 8 bases, with 10 bases between them. This CDR3 reads CASSRGTKPQHF. In nucleotides, the CDR3 is TGTGCCAGCAGTCGAGGGACTAAGCCCCAGCATTTT.

The J gene is TRBJ1-5, the V gene TRBV19, with 8 bases identical to TRBD1. This CDR3 region has 17 residues. Looked up from germline, CDR1 is LNHDA and CDR2 is SQIVND (reference sequence). The V gene end was trimmed by 3 bases and the J gene end by 1 base; junction bases not matched to a gene: 8. The CDR3 loop reads CASSMISRGRSNQPQHF. Here the CDR3 DNA reads TGTGCCAGTAGTATGATATCCAGGGGGCGAAGCAATCAGCCCCAGCATTTT.

The V call is TRBV5-1, the J call TRBJ2-7, with TRBD1 matching 10 bases. The CDR3 runs to 15 residues. From germline, CDR1 is SGHRS and CDR2 YFSETQ. V shed 4 bases, J shed 5 bases, and the junction held 9 bases outside the gene matches. The CDR3 region is CASSPTGGANHEQYF. CDR3 nucleotides: TGCGCCAGCAGCCCGACAGGGGGCGCGAATCACGAGCAGTACTTC. The whole variable domain, remainder taken from reference TRBV5-1 and TRBJ2-7, is KAGVTQTPRYLIKTRGQQVTLSCSPISGHRSVSWYQQTPGQGLQFLFEYFSETQRNKGNFPGRFSGRQFSNSRSEMNVSTLELGDSALYLCASSPTGGANHEQYFGPGTRLTVT.

The chain employs TRBV5-8 and TRBJ1-2; D gene uncertain. Trimming stripped 1 base from V and 1 base from J, with 17 bases between. From germline, CDR1 is SGHTS and CDR2 YDEGEE. The CDR3 sequence is 17 residues long. DNA of the CDR3: TGTGCCAGCAGCTTGTATTTCAGGCAACAGAGTAACTATGGCTACACCTTC. This codes for CASSLYFRQQSNYGYTF.

This clone has only one observation. V usage is TRBV27 and J usage is TRBJ1-6, with D possibly matching TRBD1 (5 bases). The CDR3 covers 18 residues. V was shortened by 2 bases and J by 1 base, with 15 bases between the two germline ends. Germline V CDR1 and CDR2: MNHEY, SMNVEV (reference sequence). CDR3 nucleotides: TGTGCCAGCAGTTTAATTCTGTTGGGGGGTTCCTATAATTCACCCCTCCACTTT. Its protein is CASSLILLGGSYNSPLHF.

This chain joins TRBV15 and TRBJ1-5, with D uncertain. V lost 0 bases to trimming and J lost 2 bases, with 5 bases between them. Per the germline V gene, CDR1 is LNHNV and CDR2 is YYDKDF (reference sequence). The CDR3 has 14 amino acids. CDR3: CATSRDYGNQPQHF. CDR3 coding DNA: TGTGCCACCAGCAGAGATTATGGCAATCAGCCCCAGCATTTT.

V usage is TRBV5-4 and J usage is TRBJ2-4; a possible D gene is TRBD1 (5 bases). This CDR3 is 12 amino acids long. Germline assignment: CDR1 SGHNT and CDR2 YYREEE (reference sequence). V was trimmed by 4 bases and J by 5 bases, leaving 7 bases between them. This chain's CDR3 is CASSTTENIQYF. DNA for the CDR3: TGTGCCAGCAGCACGACAGAAAACATTCAGTACTTC.

V usage is TRBV5-1 and J usage is TRBJ2-3; the D gene is possibly TRBD1 (6 bases). This CDR3 contains 17 residues. The V end lost 0 bases, the J end lost 0 bases, and 14 bases lay between the germline ends. Germline CDR1 and CDR2: SGHRS and YFSETQ. As DNA, the CDR3 is TGCGCCAGCAGCTTGGCCTCCAGGGGCCCTAGCACAGATACGCAGTATTTT. Translation: CASSLASRGPSTDTQYF.

This chain connects TRBV29-1 to TRBJ2-1; 12 bases line up with TRBD2. V dropped 7 bases and J dropped 5; count of bases not matched to a gene: 3. Looked up from germline, CDR1 is SQVTM and CDR2 is ANQGSEA. This CDR3 region has 13 residues. CDR3: CSEGLAGNNEQFF. The DNA of the CDR3 is TGCAGCGAAGGACTAGCGGGAAACAATGAGCAGTTCTTC.

This sequence joins TRBV25-1 and TRBJ1-1; 7 bases are a match to TRBD1. V shed 3 bases and J 5 bases; nucleotides not matched to a gene: 9. The CDR3 runs 15 residues. Germline V CDR1 and CDR2: MGHDK, SYGVNS. CDR3 residues: CASSELDRDGTEAFF. Written as DNA, the CDR3 is TGTGCCAGCAGTGAGTTAGACAGGGATGGTACTGAAGCTTTCTTT. The full variable domain, rest sourced from reference TRBV25-1 and TRBJ1-1, is EADIYQTPRYLVIGTGKKITLECSQTMGHDKMYWYQQDPGMELHLIHYSYGVNSTEKGDLSSESTVSRIRTEHFPLTLESARPSHTSQYLCASSELDRDGTEAFFGQGTRLTVV.

This clone has a single count. The V call is TRBV2, the J call TRBJ2-1, with 9 bases lining up with TRBD1. CDR1 SNHLY and CDR2 FYNNEI come from the germline V gene. V was pared by 6 bases and J by 16 bases, with 7 bases of the junction left unmatched. The CDR3 sequence is 11 residues long. CDR3 region: CASSLGQGNFF. The CDR3 nucleotides are TGTGCCAGCAGCTTGGGACAGGGAAACTTCTTC. Supplemented by reference TRBV2 and TRBJ2-1, the full variable domain reads EPEVTQTPSHQVTQMGQEVILRCVPISNHLYFYWYRQILGQKVEFLVSFYNNEISEKSEIFDDQFSVERPDGSNFTLKIRSTKLEDSAMYFCASSLGQGNFFGPGTRLTVL.

In this sample, this clone turned up a few times. This rearrangement joins TRBV27 to TRBJ1-6, with 8 bases aligning to TRBD1. CDR1 is MNHEY and CDR2 is SMNVEV in the germline V gene (reference sequence). CDR3 size: 13 residues. Trimming removed 7 bases from V and 10 bases from J; junction bases left unmatched: 6. Here the CDR3 DNA reads TGTGCCAGCATCCAGGACAGGGCGTCACCCCTCCACTTT. Translated, it gives CASIQDRASPLHF.

This chain links TRBV5-1 with TRBJ2-3; TRBD2 matches 11 bases. The CDR3 runs to 16 residues. Germline lookup yields CDR1 SGHRS and CDR2 YFSETQ. With 0 bases clipped from V and 0 bases from J, the junction kept 0 bases outside the gene matches. The CDR3 DNA is TGCGCCAGCAGCTTGGGACTAGCGGGGAGCACAGATACGCAGTATTTT. Protein product: CASSLGLAGSTDTQYF.

The chain is built from TRBV6-5 and TRBJ2-3, with no clear D. V lost 8 bases, J lost 2 bases, and 11 bases lay in between. CDR1 is MNHEY and CDR2 is SVGAGI in the germline V gene. The CDR3 loop spans 13 amino acids. CDR3 sequence (DNA): TGTGCCAGCGCGGTGGCCTACACAGATACGCAGTATTTT. Amino acids: CASAVAYTDTQYF.

This clone was counted a single time. The chain is built from TRBV18 and TRBJ2-3; 7 bases fit TRBD2. This CDR3 region has 14 residues. Trimming cost V 3 bases and J 5 bases; bases outside gene matches: 5. Germline values: CDR1 KGHSH, CDR2 LQKENI. CDR3 in DNA: TGTGCCAGCTCACCTCCGACTAGCCGAGATACGCAGTATTTT. Protein sequence: CASSPPTSRDTQYF.

Written as DNA, the CDR3 is TGTGCCAGCAATCGACAGGGCGGGAACTACAATGAGCAGTTCTTC. Protein sequence: CASNRQGGNYNEQFF. The chain has TRBV6-1 and TRBJ2-1; D might be TRBD1 (7 bases). The CDR3 runs to 15 residues. V was pared by 7 bases and J by 3 bases, with 16 bases between. The germline V gene has CDR1 MNHNS and CDR2 SASEGT.

This clone came up once. V and J are TRBV28 and TRBJ1-5; D call uncertain. V was trimmed by 7 bases and J by 4 bases, leaving 17 bases between them. In germline, CDR1 is MDHEN, CDR2 SYDVKM. This CDR3 has 15 amino acids. For the CDR3, the DNA is TGTGCCAGCACTGCCCTACGGACTTCAAATCAGCCCCAGCATTTT. Its protein is CASTALRTSNQPQHF.

The chain couples TRBV7-9 to TRBJ2-5; TRBD1 matches 9 bases. From germline, CDR1 is SEHNR and CDR2 FQNEAQ (reference sequence). Germline trimming cut 5 bases from V and 4 bases from J; bases unmatched to any gene: 8. This CDR3 contains 15 residues. The CDR3 spells CASSTTTGGTETQYF. In nucleotides, the CDR3 is TGTGCCAGCAGCACAACCACAGGGGGCACAGAGACCCAGTACTTC.

The chain combines TRBV4-1 with TRBJ2-5, with 9 bases lining up with TRBD1. Trimming removed 2 bases from V and 1 base from J; junction bases left unmatched: 5. Germline CDR1 is MGHRA and CDR2 is YSYEKL. The CDR3 has 16 amino acids. CDR3 DNA: TGCGCCAGCAGCCAACCAGGACAGGGGCTCCAAGAGACCCAGTACTTC. This translates into CASSQPGQGLQETQYF.

The sample holds one count of this clone. This chain links TRBV4-2 with TRBJ2-2; 9 nucleotides align to TRBD2. This CDR3 is 18 amino acids long. V gave up 0 bases and J gave up 0 bases; unmatched junction bases: 5. Germline assignment: CDR1 LGHNA and CDR2 YNFKEQ. DNA of the CDR3: TGTGCCAGCAGCCAAGAGTGGCGGGAGGGCCCGAACACCGGGGAGCTGTTTTTT. This encodes CASSQEWREGPNTGELFF.

The chain carries TRBV6-5 and TRBJ1-2; D may be TRBD1 (6 bases). The CDR3 runs 15 residues. V was cut by 7 bases and J by 4 bases, with 19 bases left in between. Germline V gene lookup returns CDR1 MNHEY and CDR2 SVGAGI. The DNA of the CDR3 is TGTGCCAGCAACCCATTACAGGGTGGCGGCTATGGCTACACCTTC. Protein product: CASNPLQGGGYGYTF.

The J gene is TRBJ1-4, the V gene TRBV4-1; D unresolved. Trimming took off 0 bases at V and 0 bases at J, with 11 bases between the two ends. In germline, CDR1 is MGHRA, CDR2 YSYEKL. The CDR3 consists of 17 residues. The CDR3 DNA is TGCGCCAGCAGCCAAGATCTTTATATGTCAACTAATGAAAAACTGTTTTTT. This sequence encodes CASSQDLYMSTNEKLFF.